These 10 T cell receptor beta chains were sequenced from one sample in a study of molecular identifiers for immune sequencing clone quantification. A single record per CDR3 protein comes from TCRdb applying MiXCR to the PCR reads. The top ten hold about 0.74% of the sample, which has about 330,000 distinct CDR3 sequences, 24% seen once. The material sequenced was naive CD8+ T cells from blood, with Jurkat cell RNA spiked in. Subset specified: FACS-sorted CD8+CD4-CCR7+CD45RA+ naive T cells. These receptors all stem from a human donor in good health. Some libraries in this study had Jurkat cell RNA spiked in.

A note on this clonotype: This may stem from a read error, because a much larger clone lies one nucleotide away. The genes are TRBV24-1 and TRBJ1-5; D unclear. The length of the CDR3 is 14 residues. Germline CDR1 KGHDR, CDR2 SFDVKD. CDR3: CATSDLAVNQPPHF. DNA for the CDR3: TGTGCCACCAGTGATTTGGCAGTCAATCAGCCCCCGCATTTT.

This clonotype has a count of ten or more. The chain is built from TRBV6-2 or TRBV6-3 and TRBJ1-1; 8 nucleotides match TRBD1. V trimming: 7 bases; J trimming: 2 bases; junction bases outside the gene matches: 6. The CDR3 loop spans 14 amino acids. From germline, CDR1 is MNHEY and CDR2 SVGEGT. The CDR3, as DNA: TGTGCCAGCACCTGGACAGGGAGTAACACTGAAGCTTTCTTT. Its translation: CASTWTGSNTEAFF.

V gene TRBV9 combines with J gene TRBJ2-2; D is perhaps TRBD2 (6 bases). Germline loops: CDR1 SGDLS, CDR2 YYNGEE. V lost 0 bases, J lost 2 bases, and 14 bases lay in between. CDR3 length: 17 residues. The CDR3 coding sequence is TGTGCCAGCAGCGTAGAGCTGGCGGGGCTTAACACCGGGGAGCTGTTTTTT. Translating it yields CASSVELAGLNTGELFF.

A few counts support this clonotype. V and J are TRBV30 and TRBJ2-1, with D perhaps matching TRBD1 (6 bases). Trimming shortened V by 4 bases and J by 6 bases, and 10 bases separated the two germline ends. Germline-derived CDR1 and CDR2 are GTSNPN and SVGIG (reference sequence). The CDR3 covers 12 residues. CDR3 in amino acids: CAWTGQRNEQFF. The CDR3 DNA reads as TGTGCCTGGACCGGACAGCGCAATGAGCAGTTCTTC.

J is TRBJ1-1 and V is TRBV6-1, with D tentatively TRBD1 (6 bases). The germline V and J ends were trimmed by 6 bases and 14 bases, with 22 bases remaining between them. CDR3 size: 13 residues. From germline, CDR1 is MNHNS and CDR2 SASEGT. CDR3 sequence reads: CASRNTGTRDFFF. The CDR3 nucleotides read TGTGCCAGCAGAAATACCGGGACAAGGGATTTCTTCTTT.

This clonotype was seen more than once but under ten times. The CDR3 coding sequence is TGTGCCAGCAGCCAAGTTGCGGGAGCCAAAAACATTCAGTACTTC. Translating gives CASSQVAGAKNIQYF. The J gene is TRBJ2-4, the V gene TRBV14; D is perhaps TRBD2 (5 bases). The CDR3 is made up of 15 amino acids. V was cut by 1 base and J by 0 bases, with 7 bases left in between. Germline V gene lookup returns CDR1 SGHDN and CDR2 FVKESK.

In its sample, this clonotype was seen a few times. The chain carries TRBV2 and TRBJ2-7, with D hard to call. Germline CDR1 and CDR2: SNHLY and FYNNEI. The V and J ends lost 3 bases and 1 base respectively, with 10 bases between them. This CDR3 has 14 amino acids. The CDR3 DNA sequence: TGTGCCAGCAGTGATAGCTCTGCATCCTACGAGCAGTACTTC. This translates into CASSDSSASYEQYF.

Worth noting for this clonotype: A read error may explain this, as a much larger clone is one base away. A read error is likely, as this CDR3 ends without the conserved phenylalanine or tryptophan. Here the CDR3 DNA reads TGCGCCAGCAGCTCGCGACTAGCGGGGCGCACAGATACGCAGTATTTA. As protein: CASSSRLAGRTDTQYL. The chain links TRBV5-1 to TRBJ2-3, with 11 bases that match TRBD2. V shed 3 bases, J shed 1 base, and the junction held 4 bases outside the gene matches. The CDR3 contains 16 residues. Per the germline V gene, CDR1 is SGHRS and CDR2 is YFSETQ.

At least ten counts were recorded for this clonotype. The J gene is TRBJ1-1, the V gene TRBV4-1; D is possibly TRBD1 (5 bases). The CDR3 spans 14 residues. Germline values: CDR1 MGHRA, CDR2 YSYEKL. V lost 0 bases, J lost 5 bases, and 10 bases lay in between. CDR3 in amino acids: CASSQEPGNTEAFF. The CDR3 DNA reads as TGCGCCAGCAGCCAAGAGCCAGGGAATACTGAAGCTTTCTTT.

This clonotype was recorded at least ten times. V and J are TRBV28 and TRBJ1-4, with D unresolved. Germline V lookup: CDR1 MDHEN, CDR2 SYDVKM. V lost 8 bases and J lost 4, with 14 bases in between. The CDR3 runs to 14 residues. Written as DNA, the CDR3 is TGTGCCAGCGGAACGGCTCGGTTTAATGAAAAACTGTTTTTT. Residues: CASGTARFNEKLFF.